The TCR beta chain under discussion was sequenced for a study of blood T cell repertoires in COVID-19. Assay: immunoSEQ multiplex PCR; the TCRdb copy retains only in-frame clones and omits some. The data show about 200,000 clones, roughly 86% seen once. The CDR3 runs 15 residues. Deletions cut 0 bases from V and 2 bases from J, with 10 bases between. The germline V gene has CDR1 MNHEY and CDR2 SMNVEV (reference sequence). The material sequenced was PBMCs or T cells enriched from blood (not recorded which). The chain recombines TRBV27 with TRBJ2-5, with D perhaps TRBD2 (5 bases). The source is a man aged 40-50 years with acute COVID-19. The CDR3 nucleotides are TGTGCCAGCAGTTTATCTTGGAGGCAGCAAGAGACCCAGTACTTC. It is translated as CASSLSWRQQETQYF.